This entry describes one TCR beta chain. Its antigen is currently unknown. This sample is drawn from a study of cytomegalovirus exposure and HLA in healthy donors. The primer mix had 60 Vbeta and 13 Jbeta primers. The assay was immunoSEQ multiplex PCR, and TCRdb's table has in-frame clones only and misses some. The sample carries some 150,000 clones, roughly 82% recorded once. The germline V and J ends were trimmed by 3 bases and 10 bases, with 10 bases remaining between them. CDR1 is ENHRY, CDR2 SYGVKD, per germline. There are 12 residues in the CDR3. Broader study findings: HLA alleles were associated with 16,951 TCR beta sequences in a later analysis at 0.05 false discovery rate. Later analysis revealed greater clonal expansion in HLA-associated TCR beta chains than in equally common others. Common viral pathogens seemed to be connected with several of the most significant clusters, according to a later analysis. Later analysis showed TCR association rates varying by HLA locus, highest for DRB1 and lowest for HLA-C.

The receptor's source is a woman in her forties or fifties in good health and CMV-seropositive. The chain is built from TRBV10-3 and TRBJ2-1, with D perhaps matching TRBD1 (5 bases). Sample: PBMCs. CDR3 bases: TGTGCCATCAGTGATAGGGGCGAGGAGCAGTTCTTC. Residues: CAISDRGEEQFF.